Below are 22 T cell receptor beta chains sequenced from a single sample in a study of beta chain features in type 1 diabetes. These TCRs are of unknown antigen specificity. Expressed TCRB transcripts were sequenced because the entire RNA isolate underwent reverse transcription. The data were produced by immunoSEQ multiplex PCR, yet TCRdb's version contains in-frame clones alone and is incomplete. The data show more than 250,000 clones, with 20% seen just once and less than 0.03% held by the top ten. General study points: Shorter TCRB CDR3s, moderately but significantly so, marked every one of the four CD4+ subsets in Type 1 diabetes patients.

The sample was naive CD4+ T cells from blood. These TCRs come from a woman aged 40-49 years with type 1 diabetes.

The chain links TRBV28 to TRBJ1-5; D may be TRBD1 (5 bases). V shed 5 bases and J shed 9 bases, with 20 bases lying between them. The CDR3 totals 15 residues. From germline, CDR1 is MDHEN and CDR2 SYDVKM. Here the CDR3 DNA reads TGTGCCAGCAGTCCCCACCCGCAGGGCCCTTCGCCCCAGCATTTT. This codes for CASSPHPQGPSPQHF.

The chain employs TRBV20-1 and TRBJ2-7, with D possibly being TRBD2 (6 bases). The V and J ends lost 3 bases and 7 bases respectively, with 10 bases between them. Germline V gene sequence: CDR1 DFQATT, CDR2 SNEGSKA (reference sequence). This CDR3 is 11 amino acids long. This chain's CDR3 is CSASGGKEQYF. The CDR3 DNA reads as TGCAGTGCTAGCGGGGGTAAGGAGCAGTACTTC.

This clone occurred a few times. The CDR3 DNA is TGTGCCAGTAGTGCCAACTCAAACACTGAAGCTTTCTTT. This sequence encodes CASSANSNTEAFF. The chain uses TRBV19 and TRBJ1-1; D unclear. CDR3 length: 13 amino acids. Trimming removed 5 bases from V and 2 bases from J, with 9 bases in between. The germline V gene has CDR1 LNHDA and CDR2 SQIVND (reference sequence).

Here the CDR3 reads CASSFGETQYF. DNA for the CDR3: TGTGCCAGCAGCTTTGGCGAGACCCAGTACTTC. The chain combines TRBV7-8 with TRBJ2-5; D ambiguous. The CDR3 runs to 11 residues. The germline CDR1 and CDR2 sequences are SGHVS and FQNEAQ. V lost 3 bases and J 5 bases, leaving 4 bases between the germline ends.

The chain's CDR3 is CASSALTDSGANVLTF. In DNA, the CDR3 is TGCGCCAGCAGCGCCCTAACAGACTCTGGGGCCAACGTCCTGACTTTC. This chain links TRBV5-1 with TRBJ2-6; D uncertain. Trimming took 4 bases from V and 0 from J, leaving 11 bases between them. The CDR3 totals 16 residues. Germline V gene data show CDR1 as SGHRS and CDR2 as YFSETQ.

The sample holds a few counts of this clone. An end of the junction differs from the germline gene, which may be a read error. The CDR3 reads CSVEDAGGTSF. CDR3 DNA sequence: TGCAGCGTTGAAGATGCGGGGGGCACTAGTTTC. This chain connects TRBV29-1 to TRBJ2-7; 8 nucleotides agree with TRBD2. CDR3 length equals 11 residues. In germline, CDR1 is SQVTM, CDR2 ANQGSEA.

The V gene is TRBV28, the J gene TRBJ2-1; maybe TRBD1 (5 bases). The V gene lost 3 bases and the J gene lost 4 bases, with 16 bases spanning the gap. Per the germline V gene, CDR1 is MDHEN and CDR2 is SYDVKM. This CDR3 has 16 amino acids. CDR3 amino acids: CASSFPDTGRYNEQFF. The CDR3 nucleotides are TGTGCCAGCAGTTTCCCGGACACTGGAAGATACAATGAGCAGTTCTTC.

The V call is TRBV9, the J call TRBJ1-1; 7 bases are shared with TRBD1. The trim removed 4 bases at V and 1 base at J, leaving 1 base unmatched. The CDR3 length is 13 residues. The germline gives CDR1 SGDLS, CDR2 YYNGEE. CDR3 in amino acids: CASSWDRNTEAFF. Here the CDR3 DNA reads TGTGCCAGCAGCTGGGACAGGAACACTGAAGCTTTCTTT.

V is TRBV9 and J is TRBJ1-5; D is perhaps TRBD1 (6 bases). This CDR3 spans 14 amino acids. V gave up 0 bases and J gave up 7 bases, with 11 bases separating them. In germline, CDR1 is SGDLS, CDR2 YYNGEE. This CDR3 is CASSVEGVGQPQHF. Written as DNA, the CDR3 is TGTGCCAGCAGCGTAGAGGGGGTCGGGCAGCCCCAGCATTTT.

The DNA for the CDR3 is TGTGCCAGCTCACCTGGGGGGAACTATGGCTACACCTTC. Its protein product is CASSPGGNYGYTF. The genes are TRBV18 and TRBJ1-2; tentative D call: TRBD1 (5 bases). This CDR3 contains 13 residues. CDR1 is KGHSH, CDR2 LQKENI, per germline. V shed 3 bases and J shed 2 bases, with 7 bases lying between them.

This chain uses TRBV2 with TRBJ1-1; TRBD1 is a possible D gene (5 bases). The CDR3 is made up of 13 amino acids. CDR1 is SNHLY and CDR2 is FYNNEI in the germline V gene. Trimming left V 4 bases short and J 6 bases short, with 12 bases between. The CDR3, as DNA: TGTGCCAGCAGTGGACAGTCAAACCCTGAAGCTTTCTTT. Amino acid sequence: CASSGQSNPEAFF.

This clone has a handful of counts. V is TRBV28 and J is TRBJ2-7, with D uncertain. The V and J ends lost 7 bases and 1 base respectively, with 14 bases between them. The germline V gene encodes CDR1 MDHEN and CDR2 SYDVKM. The CDR3 sequence is 14 residues long. For the CDR3, the DNA is TGTGCCAGCAAGACACTGCCGGAATCCTACGAGCAGTACTTC. It yields the protein CASKTLPESYEQYF.

The chain couples TRBV7-9 to TRBJ1-2; D call uncertain. CDR3 length: 13 residues. The germline V gene has CDR1 SEHNR and CDR2 FQNEAQ (reference sequence). With 1 base removed from V and 3 bases from J, the gap between germline ends came to 6 bases. The CDR3 DNA is TGTGCCAGCAGCTTAGGAGCCTACTATGGCTACACCTTC. Its translation: CASSLGAYYGYTF.

This clone was detected a few times. The chain uses TRBV5-4 and TRBJ1-1; 8 nucleotides align to TRBD1. The CDR3 has 13 amino acids. In germline, CDR1 is SGHNT, CDR2 YYREEE (reference sequence). V was clipped by 3 bases and J by 4 bases; unmatched bases: 2. The CDR3 loop is CASSSTGGTEAFF. CDR3 DNA sequence: TGTGCCAGCAGCTCCACAGGGGGCACTGAAGCTTTCTTT.

The chain has TRBV30 and TRBJ2-7, with TRBD2 as a possible D gene (5 bases). CDR1 is GTSNPN, CDR2 SVGIG, per germline (reference sequence). This CDR3 has 12 amino acids. Trimming pared 5 bases from V and 6 bases from J, leaving 14 bases between. The CDR3 is CAWAQSGPEQYF. DNA for the CDR3: TGTGCCTGGGCCCAAAGCGGTCCCGAGCAGTACTTC.

This clone showed up just a few times. J is TRBJ2-5 and V is TRBV9; possibly TRBD2 for D (6 bases). V shed 4 bases and J shed 2 bases, with 15 bases lying between them. CDR1 is SGDLS, CDR2 YYNGEE, per germline. The CDR3 covers 15 residues. CDR3 nucleotide sequence: TGTGCCAGCAGCCCCGGGGGTGGGGTTCAAGAGACCCAGTACTTC. Its protein is CASSPGGGVQETQYF.

Only a few counts were recorded for this clone. This same CDR3 is encoded by further DNA sequences in the sample. V usage is TRBV7-2 and J usage is TRBJ1-1; no reliable D call. Trimming removed 2 bases at V and 0 bases at J, with 4 bases between. The CDR3 length is 13 residues. The germline gives CDR1 SGHTA, CDR2 FQGNSA. CDR3 in amino acids: CASSLQLNTEAFF. CDR3 nucleotide sequence: TGTGCCAGCAGCTTACAGTTGAACACTGAAGCTTTCTTT.

This clone was detected a few times. The chain carries TRBV7-8 and TRBJ2-1, with TRBD2 identical over 9 bases. The CDR3 sequence is 18 residues long. Unmatched junction bases numbered 11, after V lost 4 bases and J lost 1 base. Germline CDR1 and CDR2: SGHVS and FQNEAQ. The CDR3 is CASSSRSSGRGSYNEQFF. CDR3 sequence (DNA): TGTGCCAGCAGCTCTCGGAGTAGCGGGAGAGGATCCTACAATGAGCAGTTCTTC.

This clone occurred a few times. The chain recombines TRBV28 with TRBJ2-7; the match to TRBD1 covers 8 bases. The length of the CDR3 is 16 residues. Germline V gene sequence: CDR1 MDHEN, CDR2 SYDVKM. V lost 1 base and J lost 3; bases outside the gene matches: 8. As DNA, the CDR3 is TGTGCCAGCAGTTTATCCGGACAGGGCCTTAACTACGAGCAGTACTTC. Residues: CASSLSGQGLNYEQYF.

This clone was seen a few times. This chain links TRBV7-2 with TRBJ2-7, with 7 bases matching TRBD1. In germline, CDR1 is SGHTA, CDR2 FQGNSA. This CDR3 region has 14 residues. Trimming at V came to 5 bases and at J to 2 bases, leaving 6 bases not matched to a gene. The CDR3 region is CASSTTGTAYEQYF. For the CDR3, the DNA is TGTGCCAGCAGCACAACCGGGACAGCCTACGAGCAGTACTTC.

The chain links TRBV4-3 to TRBJ2-3, with D unclear. Trimming took off 1 base at V and 3 bases at J, with 8 bases between the two ends. Germline lookup yields CDR1 LGHNA and CDR2 YSLEER. The CDR3 is made up of 14 amino acids. CDR3 coding DNA: TGCGCCAGCAGCCAAGTGGGCCGGACAGATACGCAGTATTTT. Translated: CASSQVGRTDTQYF.

The rearrangement uses TRBV6-5 and TRBJ2-3; possibly TRBD1 for D (6 bases). The CDR3 is 16 amino acids. V lost 0 bases and J lost 7, with 17 bases in between. Germline V lookup: CDR1 MNHEY, CDR2 SVGAGI. CDR3 region: CASSYSRGTPRNTQYF. CDR3 in DNA: TGTGCCAGCAGTTACTCGAGGGGGACCCCCAGGAATACGCAGTATTTT.